This TCR beta chain was identified in a study of cytomegalovirus exposure and HLA in healthy donors. General study findings and limits: Certain indistinguishable V segments, among them TRBV6-2 and TRBV6-3, were excluded.

Primers included in the PCR were 60 Vbeta and 13 Jbeta primers. Measured with immunoSEQ multiplex PCR; TCRdb has only the in-frame clones, and not every one. This sample yields around 200,000 clones, of which over 75% are seen a single time; about 2.2% belongs to the top ten. A word on this clone: The antigen remains undetermined.

Germline V gene data show CDR1 as MRHNA and CDR2 as SNTAGT. The CDR3 is 15 amino acids. Trimming took 0 bases from V and 5 from J; bases not matched to a gene: 5. The receptor comes from a woman aged 45-65 years in good health and CMV-seronegative. Source material: PBMCs. This chain joins TRBV6-4 and TRBJ2-3; 7 bases fit TRBD2. Here the CDR3 DNA reads TGTGCCAGCAGTGACTCGGGGAGGGTGGGAGATACGCAGTATTTT. Amino acid sequence: CASSDSGRVGDTQYF.